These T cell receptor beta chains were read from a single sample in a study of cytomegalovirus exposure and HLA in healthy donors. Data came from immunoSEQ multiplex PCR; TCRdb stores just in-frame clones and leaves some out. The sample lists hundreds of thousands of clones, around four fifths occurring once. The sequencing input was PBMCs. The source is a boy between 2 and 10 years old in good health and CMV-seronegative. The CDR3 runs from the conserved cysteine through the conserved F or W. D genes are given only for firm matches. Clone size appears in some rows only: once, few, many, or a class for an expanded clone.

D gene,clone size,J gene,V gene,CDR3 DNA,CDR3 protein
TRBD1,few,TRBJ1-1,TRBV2,TGTGCCAGCAGCGGAGGGGACAGTGAAGCTTTCTTT,CASSGGDSEAFF
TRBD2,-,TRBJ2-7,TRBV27,TGTGCCAGCAGTTCCGCGGGACTAGCGGTCTACGAGCAGTACTTC,CASSSAGLAVYEQYF
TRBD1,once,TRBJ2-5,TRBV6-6,TGTGCCAGCAGGCCCCGGGACAGGGGTGGATCCCAGTACTTC,CASRPRDRGGSQYF
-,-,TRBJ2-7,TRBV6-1,TGTGCCAGCAGTGATTGGGCAAACCCCTACGAGCAGTACTTC,CASSDWANPYEQYF
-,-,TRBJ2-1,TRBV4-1,TGCGCCAGCAGCCAAGATCGGGGCTCCTACAATGAGCAGTTCTTC,CASSQDRGSYNEQFF
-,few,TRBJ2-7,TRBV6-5,TGTGCCAGCAGTTACTCACCAAGCGGGCTATACGAGCAGTACTTC,CASSYSPSGLYEQYF
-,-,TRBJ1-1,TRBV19,TGTGCCAGTAGTATTTCTGAGGGGAGGGCGACTGAAGCTTTCTTT,CASSISEGRATEAFF
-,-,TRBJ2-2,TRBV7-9,TGTTCCAGCAGCTTGCAGGGGCCCCTTAACACCGGGGAGCTGTTTTTT,CSSSLQGPLNTGELFF
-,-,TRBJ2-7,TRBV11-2,TGTGCCAGCAGCCTAGGACAGACTTTCGAGCAGTACTTC,CASSLGQTFEQYF
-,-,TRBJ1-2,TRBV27,TGTGCCAGCAGTAGGCGGAAGGCCGTTGAATACGATGGCTACACCTTC,CASSRRKAVEYDGYTF
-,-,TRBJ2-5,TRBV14,TGTGCCAGCAGCTTACAAGAGACCCAGTACTTC,CASSLQETQYF
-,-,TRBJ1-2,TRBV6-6,TGTGCCAGCAGGCCCGGAGGGGCTAACTATGGCTACACCTTC,CASRPGGANYGYTF
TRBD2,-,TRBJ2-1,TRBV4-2,TGTGCCAGCAGCCAAGATTTGGTAGCGGGGGGGTATGAGCAGTTCTTC,CASSQDLVAGGYEQFF
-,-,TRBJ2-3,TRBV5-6,TGTGCCAGCACCCAGTGGTCAGATACGCAGTATTTT,CASTQWSDTQYF
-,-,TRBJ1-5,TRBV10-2,TGCGCCAGCAGTGAGGGGCAGGGGAACCAGCCCCAGCATTTT,CASSEGQGNQPQHF
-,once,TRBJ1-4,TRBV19,TGTGCCAGTAGTATGCGACGACAGACGATTGCAACTAATGAAAAACTGTTTTTT,CASSMRRQTIATNEKLFF
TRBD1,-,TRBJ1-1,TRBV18,TGTGCCAGCTCACGCGACAGGGAGAACACTGAAGCTTTCTTT,CASSRDRENTEAFF
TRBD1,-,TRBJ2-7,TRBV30,TGTGCCTGGAGTGTACGACAGGGGGCGGGCGAGCAGTACTTC,CAWSVRQGAGEQYF
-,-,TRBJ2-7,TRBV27,TGTGCCAGCAGTTTAGGGCCGGGACAAACCTACGAGCAGTACTTC,CASSLGPGQTYEQYF
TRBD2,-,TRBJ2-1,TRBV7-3,TGTGCCAGCAGCCCACGACTAGCGGAGACCTACAATGAGCAGTTCTTC,CASSPRLAETYNEQFF
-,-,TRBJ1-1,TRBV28,TGTGCCAGCAGCGGGAACACTGAAGCTTTCTTT,CASSGNTEAFF